The 12 T cell receptor beta chains listed next were all sequenced from one sample in a study of identical twins (TCRdb year 2016). The library was generated by 5' RACE. Reads for this sample came from an Illumina HiSeq 2000. TCRdb cleaned the public reads at Q25 with fastp, built clones with MiXCR and kept in-frame beta chains. CDR3 protein sequences are deduplicated, and each keeps its most common genes and DNA. In all, the sample holds 500,000 to 550,000 distinct CDR3 sequences, and 22% of those were seen once. About 0.93% of the sample lies in the top ten. The same data also went into a second study, on T cells expressing NK-cell markers.

Sequenced sample: CD4+ T cells sorted from blood. The receptors derive from a woman aged 18-29 years in good health.

The chain joins TRBV11-3 to TRBJ2-2, with TRBD1 as a possible D gene (6 bases). The ends were cut back, 7 bases at V and 5 bases at J, with 8 bases in the middle. This CDR3 is built from 12 residues. CDR1 SGHNT and CDR2 YENEEA come from the germline V gene. The DNA of the CDR3 is TGTGCCAGCATCAGGGGTACCGGGGAGCTGTTTTTT. Its protein product is CASIRGTGELFF.

This clonotype has just a few counts. This chain links TRBV7-3 with TRBJ1-2; D not certain. V was trimmed by 3 bases and J by 6 bases, leaving 11 bases between them. CDR1 is SGHTA and CDR2 is FQGTGA in the germline V gene. The CDR3 covers 13 residues. CDR3 DNA sequence: TGTGCCAGCAGCTTCGGCGCGGGGAATGGCTACACCTTC. It encodes CASSFGAGNGYTF.

CDR3 region: CASRSWGSLSSYNEQFF. The CDR3 region has the DNA TGTGCCAGCCGGTCATGGGGTAGTTTGAGCTCCTACAATGAGCAGTTCTTC. V usage is TRBV5-5 and J usage is TRBJ2-1; D gene unclear. This CDR3 contains 17 residues. The germline V and J ends were trimmed by 7 bases and 0 bases, with 20 bases remaining between them. Germline values: CDR1 SGHKS, CDR2 YYEKEE (reference sequence). Full variable domain (missing parts from reference TRBV5-5 and TRBJ2-1): DAGVTQSPTHLIKTRGQQVTLRCSPISGHKSVSWYQQVLGQGPQFIFQYYEKEERGRGNFPDRFSARQFPNYSSELNVNALLLGDSALYLCASRSWGSLSSYNEQFFGPGTRLTVL.

The chain recombines TRBV6-6 with TRBJ1-1; 7 nucleotides match TRBD1. Germline-derived CDR1 and CDR2 are MNHNY and SVGAGI (reference sequence). The CDR3 covers 13 residues. Trimming cost V 3 bases and J 8 bases; bases outside gene matches: 6. CDR3 sequence reads: CASSYGTENEAFF. The CDR3 DNA reads as TGTGCCAGCAGTTATGGGACAGAGAACGAAGCTTTCTTT.

The chain links TRBV11-1 to TRBJ2-1, with D perhaps TRBD1 (5 bases). The V gene lost 0 bases and the J gene lost 0 bases, with 9 bases spanning the gap. The CDR3 is made up of 16 amino acids. The V gene's germline CDR1 is SGHAT and CDR2 FQDESV (reference sequence). CDR3 amino acids: CASSLAGDSSYNEQFF. CDR3 sequence (DNA): TGTGCCAGCAGCTTAGCGGGTGACAGCTCCTACAATGAGCAGTTCTTC.

The rearrangement uses TRBV5-5 and TRBJ2-1, with a tentative D call TRBD1 (6 bases). This CDR3 spans 14 amino acids. Trimming pared 7 bases from V and 3 bases from J, leaving 14 bases between. Germline-derived CDR1 and CDR2 are SGHKS and YYEKEE (reference sequence). The CDR3 spells CASSQGRVYNEQFF. The CDR3 DNA reads TGTGCCAGCTCACAGGGTAGGGTCTACAATGAGCAGTTCTTC.

This clonotype was seen a few times. This chain uses TRBV28 with TRBJ2-7; D is unclear. CDR1 and CDR2 (germline): MDHEN, SYDVKM. The CDR3 loop spans 13 amino acids. With 2 bases removed from V and 6 bases from J, the gap between germline ends came to 11 bases. CDR3 in amino acids: CASSLHGPGEQYF. The CDR3, as DNA: TGTGCCAGCAGTTTACATGGCCCAGGCGAGCAGTACTTC. Full variable domain (missing parts from reference TRBV28 and TRBJ2-7): DVKVTQSSRYLVKRTGEKVFLECVQDMDHENMFWYRQDPGLGLRLIYFSYDVKMKEKGDIPEGYSVSREKKERFSLILESASTNQTSMYLCASSLHGPGEQYFGPGTRLTVT.

This chain connects TRBV7-2 to TRBJ1-5; D gene uncertain. The germline CDR1 and CDR2 sequences are SGHTA and FQGNSA. This CDR3 spans 13 amino acids. Trimming shortened V by 2 bases and J by 3 bases, and 5 bases separated the two germline ends. Here the CDR3 reads CASSLQANQPQHF. The DNA of the CDR3 is TGTGCCAGCAGCTTACAGGCCAATCAGCCCCAGCATTTT.

This clonotype was seen a single time. The J gene is TRBJ2-2, the V gene TRBV5-5; D is undetermined. This CDR3 is built from 16 residues. Germline values: CDR1 SGHKS, CDR2 YYEKEE (reference sequence). Trimming shortened V by 5 bases and J by 4 bases, and 18 bases separated the two germline ends. The CDR3 loop reads CASRVQASAATGELFF. The CDR3 DNA is TGTGCCAGCAGAGTTCAAGCCAGCGCGGCCACCGGGGAGCTGTTTTTT.

The chain is built from TRBV5-6 and TRBJ2-3, with D perhaps given as TRBD1 or TRBD2 (5 bases each). V was clipped by 2 bases and J by 5 bases, with 9 bases between them. The length of the CDR3 is 13 residues. Germline lookup yields CDR1 SGHDT and CDR2 YYEEEE. CDR3 sequence: CASSFTRGDTQYF. For the CDR3, the DNA is TGTGCCAGCAGCTTCACTAGGGGAGATACGCAGTATTTT.

This clonotype came up a few times. The chain joins TRBV11-2 to TRBJ2-1, with D uncertain. Looked up from germline, CDR1 is SGHAT and CDR2 is FQNNGV. The CDR3 spans 13 residues. With 4 bases removed from V and 10 bases from J, the gap between germline ends came to 14 bases. CDR3 bases: TGTGCCAGCAGCTACGTCAGACTCCCCGAGCAGTTCTTC. Translating gives CASSYVRLPEQFF.

This clonotype turned up a few times. V and J are TRBV20-1 and TRBJ2-3, with 15 bases identical to TRBD2. CDR1 is DFQATT, CDR2 SNEGSKA, per germline (reference sequence). CDR3 length equals 16 residues. V was pared by 6 bases and J by 2 bases, with 6 bases of the junction left unmatched. The CDR3 region has the DNA TGCAGTGCCATCGGGACTAGCGGGGGGCCCACAGATACGCAGTATTTT. Protein: CSAIGTSGGPTDTQYF.